This T cell receptor beta chain was recovered during a study of blood T cell repertoires in COVID-19. Study-level information: Sample material is recorded as cDNA or gDNA derived from T cells, B-cell-depleted T cells, or PBMCs.

The CDR3 contains 13 residues. V was shortened by 1 base and J by 4 bases, with 7 bases between the two germline ends. Germline-derived CDR1 and CDR2 are LGHDT and YNNKEL (reference sequence). Researchers sorted participants into cohorts using their self-reported clinical history. Data came from immunoSEQ multiplex PCR; TCRdb stores just in-frame clones and leaves some out. The table lists some 170,000 clones, 80% of them singletons. What was sequenced was PBMCs or T cells enriched from blood (not recorded which). The chain uses TRBV3-1 (or the pseudogene TRBV3-2) and TRBJ2-5; no definite D call. This receptor was taken from a man in his forties who had recovered from COVID-19. The CDR3 protein is CASSQGLGETQYF. CDR3 sequence (DNA): TGTGCCAGCAGCCAAGGTCTAGGAGAGACCCAGTACTTC.